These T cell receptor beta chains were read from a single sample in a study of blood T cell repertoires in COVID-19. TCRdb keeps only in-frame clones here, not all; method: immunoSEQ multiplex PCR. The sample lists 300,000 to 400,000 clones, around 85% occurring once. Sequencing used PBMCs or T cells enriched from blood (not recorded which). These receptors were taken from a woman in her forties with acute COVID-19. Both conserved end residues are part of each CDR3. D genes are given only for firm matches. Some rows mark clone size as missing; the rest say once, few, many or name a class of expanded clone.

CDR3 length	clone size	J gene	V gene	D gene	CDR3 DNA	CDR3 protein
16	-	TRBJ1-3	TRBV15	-	TGTGCCACCAGCATCGACAGGCGGAGCTCTGGAAACACCATATATTTT	CATSIDRRSSGNTIYF
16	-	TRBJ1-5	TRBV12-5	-	TGTGCTAGTGGTTTGAGGTCGGGGGTGAGCGATCAGCCCCAGCATTTT	CASGLRSGVSDQPQHF
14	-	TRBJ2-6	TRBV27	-	TGTGCCAGCAGTTTCGTCGGTGGGGCCAACGTCCTGACTTTC	CASSFVGGANVLTF
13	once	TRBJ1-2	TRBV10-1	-	TGCGCCAGCAGAAACAGGGCCTACTATGGCTACACCTTC	CASRNRAYYGYTF
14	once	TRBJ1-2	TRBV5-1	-	TGCGCCAGCAGCTTGTATGAGGGCAGCTATGGCTACACCTTC	CASSLYEGSYGYTF
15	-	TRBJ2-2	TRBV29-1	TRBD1	TGCAGCGTTGAAGATCTGGCCAGGGGGACCGGGGAGCTGTTTTTT	CSVEDLARGTGELFF
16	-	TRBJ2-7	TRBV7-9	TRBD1	TGTGCCAGCAGCCGAGTAACAGGGGAGAAAGTAGGGGAGCAGTACTTC	CASSRVTGEKVGEQYF
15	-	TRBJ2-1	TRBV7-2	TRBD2	TGTGCCAGCAGCCAAGGACTAGCGGGGCTCTATGAGCAGTTCTTC	CASSQGLAGLYEQFF
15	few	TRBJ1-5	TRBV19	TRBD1	TGTGCCAGTAGTACCGGATGGCGACAGGGGCAGCCCCAGCATTTT	CASSTGWRQGQPQHF
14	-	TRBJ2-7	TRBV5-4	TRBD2	TGTGCCAGCAGCTTCCGCGGGAGGGCCTACGAGCAGTACTTC	CASSFRGRAYEQYF
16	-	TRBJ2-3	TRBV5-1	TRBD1	TGCGCCAGCACCCCACAGGGGGCCCAAGCGTCCGATACGCAGTATTTT	CASTPQGAQASDTQYF
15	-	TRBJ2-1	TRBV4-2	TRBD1	TGTGCCAGCAGCCAAGACAGGGGGAATGGCAATGAGCAGTTCTTC	CASSQDRGNGNEQFF
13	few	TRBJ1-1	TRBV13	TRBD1	TGTGCCAGCAGCCCCGCCAGGGGGACTGAAGCTTTCTTT	CASSPARGTEAFF
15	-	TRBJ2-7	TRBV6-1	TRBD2	TGTGCCAGCAGTGAAGGTCTAGCGGCTTCCTACGAGCAGTACTTC	CASSEGLAASYEQYF
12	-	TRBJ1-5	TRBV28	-	TGTGCCAGCAGTTTACTTAATCAGCCCCAGCATTTT	CASSLLNQPQHF
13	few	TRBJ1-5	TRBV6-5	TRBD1	TGTGCCAGCAGGGGGACAGGGGCGCTGATCCAGCATTTT	CASRGTGALIQHF
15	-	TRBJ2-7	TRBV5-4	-	TGTGCCAGCAGCTTGGGTCAGGGCAGCTCCTACGAGCAGTACTTC	CASSLGQGSSYEQYF
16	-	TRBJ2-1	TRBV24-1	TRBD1	TGTGCCACCAGTGACTCGACAGGGTCGAGATACAATGAGCAGTTCTTC	CATSDSTGSRYNEQFF
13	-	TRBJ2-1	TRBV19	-	TGTGCCAGTAATCGGGTAGCATCCGATGAGCAGTTCTTC	CASNRVASDEQFF
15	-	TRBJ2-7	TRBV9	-	TGTGCCAGCAGCGCGACCCTAGGCTTCGCCTACGAGCAGTACTTC	CASSATLGFAYEQYF
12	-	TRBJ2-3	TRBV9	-	TGTGCCAGCAGCCCTACCACAGATACGCAGTATTTT	CASSPTTDTQYF
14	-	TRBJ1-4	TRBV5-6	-	TGTGCCAGCAGCATGAAAGGGGTAGGGGAAAAACTGTTTTTT	CASSMKGVGEKLFF
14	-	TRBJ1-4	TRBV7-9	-	TGTGCCAGCAGCGCGTTCATTGAGGGTGAAAAACTGTTTTTT	CASSAFIEGEKLFF
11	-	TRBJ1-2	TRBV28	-	TGTGCCAGCAGCGGGGGCTATGGCTACACCTTC	CASSGGYGYTF
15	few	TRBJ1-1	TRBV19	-	TGTGCCAGTAGAGGGCCGGGACAAACGAACACTGAAGCTTTCTTT	CASRGPGQTNTEAFF
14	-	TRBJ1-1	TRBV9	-	TGTGCCAGCAGCGTACTTCAGGGGAACACTGAAGCTTTCTTT	CASSVLQGNTEAFF
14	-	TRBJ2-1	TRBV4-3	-	TGCGCCAGCAGCCAAGAGTCCCCGGGGGTTGAGCAGTTCTTC	CASSQESPGVEQFF
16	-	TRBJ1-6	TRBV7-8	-	TGTGCCAGCAGCTTCGGACAGAGCTCCTATAATTCACCCCTCCACTTT	CASSFGQSSYNSPLHF
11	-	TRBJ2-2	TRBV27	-	TGTGCCAGCAATTTCGAGGGGGAGCTGTTTTTT	CASNFEGELFF
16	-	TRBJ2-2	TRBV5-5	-	TGTGCCAGCAGCTTGACAGCACGGAAAAACACCGGGGAGCTGTTTTTT	CASSLTARKNTGELFF
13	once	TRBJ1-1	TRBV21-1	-	TGTGCCAGCAACCAGTTTATGAACACTGAAGCTTTCTTT	CASNQFMNTEAFF
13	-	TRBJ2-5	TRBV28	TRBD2	TGTGCCAGCAGTTTCGGCGGGAGGCCTCAATCAAACTTC	CASSFGGRPQSNF
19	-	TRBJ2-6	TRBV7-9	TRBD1	TGTGCCAGCAGCTTAGCGGTTGGGACAGGGGGCTCTGGGGCCAACGTCCTGACTTTC	CASSLAVGTGGSGANVLTF
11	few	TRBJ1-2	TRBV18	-	TGTGCCAGCTCACCTCGGTCTGGCTACACCTTC	CASSPRSGYTF
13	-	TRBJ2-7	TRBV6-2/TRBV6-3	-	TGTGCCAGCAGCGATGGAGCGACCTACGAGCAGTACTTC	CASSDGATYEQYF
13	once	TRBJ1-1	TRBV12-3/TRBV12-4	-	TGTGCCAGCAGTTTTACAGGGTACACTGAAGCTTTCTTT	CASSFTGYTEAFF
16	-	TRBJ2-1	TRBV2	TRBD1	TGTGCCAGCAGGGAAAACCCGGGACAGGGGTATGGTGAGCAGTTCTTC	CASRENPGQGYGEQFF
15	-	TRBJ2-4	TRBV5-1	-	TGCGCCAGCAGCCCGGCAAGCGGGTCCAAAAACATTCAGTACTTC	CASSPASGSKNIQYF
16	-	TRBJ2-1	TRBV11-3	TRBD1	TGTGCCAGCAGCTTAGGAGCTCAGGGGGCTAGGGATGAGCAGTTCTTC	CASSLGAQGARDEQFF
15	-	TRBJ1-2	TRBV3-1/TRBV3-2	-	TGTGCCAGCAGCCAAGTCAGTCAGGGAAGCTCTGGCTACACCTTC	CASSQVSQGSSGYTF
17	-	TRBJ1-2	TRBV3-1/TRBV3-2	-	TGTGCCAGCAGCCAAGCCTTACTACATCCTGGTCCTGCGGGCTACACCTTC	CASSQALLHPGPAGYTF
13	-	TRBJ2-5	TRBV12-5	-	TGTGCTAGTGGTTTGGTAGGAGGCGAGACCCAGTACTTC	CASGLVGGETQYF
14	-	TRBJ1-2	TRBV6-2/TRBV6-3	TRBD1	TGTGCCAGCAGTTACATCGACAGGGCGTATGGCTACACCTTC	CASSYIDRAYGYTF
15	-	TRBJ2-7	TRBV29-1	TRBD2	TGCAGCTCTATAGATAGCGGGAGGCCCTCCTACGAGCAGTACTTC	CSSIDSGRPSYEQYF
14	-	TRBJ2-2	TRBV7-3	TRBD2	TGTGCCAGCAGCTACAGACTAGCAGACGGGGAGCTGTTTTTT	CASSYRLADGELFF
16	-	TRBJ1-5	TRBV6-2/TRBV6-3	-	TGTGCCAGCAGCTTACGTAGGCAAAACGGGAATCAGCCCCAGCATTTT	CASSLRRQNGNQPQHF
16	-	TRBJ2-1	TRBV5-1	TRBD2	TGCGCCAGCAGCTTGGAGGCTAGCGGGGGGATCAATGAGCAGTTCTTC	CASSLEASGGINEQFF
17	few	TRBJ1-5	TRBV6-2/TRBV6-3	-	TGTGCCAGCAGTTACTCTTCTCAGGGCGCGGATAACCAGCCCCAGCATTTT	CASSYSSQGADNQPQHF
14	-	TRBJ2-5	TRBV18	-	TGTGCCAGCTCACTTACCAGGGCCCAAGAGACCCAGTACTTC	CASSLTRAQETQYF
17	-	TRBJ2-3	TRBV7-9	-	TGTGCCAGCAGCTTAGGTCCAGGTCCCCCCAGCACAGATACGCAGTATTTT	CASSLGPGPPSTDTQYF
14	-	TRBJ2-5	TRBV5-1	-	TGCGCCAGCAGCTTGGGGCATAACCAAGAGACCCAGTACTTC	CASSLGHNQETQYF
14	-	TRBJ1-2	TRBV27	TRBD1	TGTGCCAGCAGTTCACAACAGGGGGCAGATGGCTACACCTTC	CASSSQQGADGYTF